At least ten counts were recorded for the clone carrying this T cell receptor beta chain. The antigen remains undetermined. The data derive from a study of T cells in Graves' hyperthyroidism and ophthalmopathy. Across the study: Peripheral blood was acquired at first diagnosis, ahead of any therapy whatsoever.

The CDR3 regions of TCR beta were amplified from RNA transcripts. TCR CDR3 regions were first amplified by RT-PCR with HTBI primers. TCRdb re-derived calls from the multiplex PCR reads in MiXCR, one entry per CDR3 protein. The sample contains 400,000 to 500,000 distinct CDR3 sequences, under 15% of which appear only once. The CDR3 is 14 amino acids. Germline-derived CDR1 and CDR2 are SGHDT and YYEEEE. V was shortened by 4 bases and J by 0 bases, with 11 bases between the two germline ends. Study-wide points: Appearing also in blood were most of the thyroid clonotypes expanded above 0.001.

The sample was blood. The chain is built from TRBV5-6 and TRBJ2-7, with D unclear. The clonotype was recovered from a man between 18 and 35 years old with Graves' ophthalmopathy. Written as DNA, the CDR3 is TGTGCCAGCAGCCACCTGACCGACTCCTACGAGCAGTACTTC. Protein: CASSHLTDSYEQYF.